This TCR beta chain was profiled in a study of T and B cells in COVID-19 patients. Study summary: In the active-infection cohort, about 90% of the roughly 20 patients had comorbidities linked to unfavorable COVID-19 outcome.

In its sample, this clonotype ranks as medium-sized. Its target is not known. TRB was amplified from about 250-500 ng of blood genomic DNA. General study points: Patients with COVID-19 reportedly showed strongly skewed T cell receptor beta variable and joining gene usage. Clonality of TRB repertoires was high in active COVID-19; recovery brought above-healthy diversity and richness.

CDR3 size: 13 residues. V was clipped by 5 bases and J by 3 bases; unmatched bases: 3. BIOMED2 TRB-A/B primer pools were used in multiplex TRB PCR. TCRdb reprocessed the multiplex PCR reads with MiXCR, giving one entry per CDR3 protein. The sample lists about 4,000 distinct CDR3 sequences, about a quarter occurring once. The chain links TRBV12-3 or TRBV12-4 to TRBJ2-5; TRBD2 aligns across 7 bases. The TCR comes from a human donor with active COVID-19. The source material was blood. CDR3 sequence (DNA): TGTGCCAGCAGTCGAAGCGGGAAAGAGACCCAGTACTTC. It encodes CASSRSGKETQYF.